This T cell receptor (beta chain) was sequenced during a study of post-analysis software for immune sequencing data (dated by TCRdb to between 2014 and 2017). Regarding the study in general: Disease courses on record covered relapsing-remitting, secondary progressive and progressive-relapsing multiple sclerosis, though some patients had no subtype annotation. Patient repertoires were compared against 10 to 12 previously published healthy control repertoires from donors aged 6 to 25 years. A subset of samples was prepared in parallel using single-end sample barcoding, then pooled and co-amplified after Illumina adapter ligation.

CDR1 is given as SQVTM and CDR2 as ANQGSEA, both from the germline V gene. CDR3 length: 17 amino acids, cysteine to phenylalanine. The read is trimmed to its CDR3 DNA, 51 bases read in frame from base 1. V lost 0 bases and J lost 0 bases; the stretch between them is 16 bases long. To demonstrate the VDJtools post-analysis software, TCR beta repertoires were profiled from the peripheral blood of more than 10 young patients with multiple sclerosis. The patients with multiple sclerosis were children and adolescents between roughly 6 and 15 years of age. The library was generated by PCR. TCRdb records Illumina HiSeq 2500 as the sequencer. Unique molecular identifiers were incorporated into TCR beta cDNA libraries to reduce PCR and sequencing biases. Per 1 to 10 million input T cells, approximately 500,000 cDNA molecules were obtained, such that each molecule approximated one T cell. The same protocol used for the earlier healthy control dataset was applied to prepare and sequence the patient libraries. Within a given batch, samples were prepared together, multiplexed and sequenced on the same HiSeq lane. Concerning the study's data processing: Raw barcoded reads were processed with MIGEC, discarding single-read molecular identifier groups before consensus assembly and CDR3 extraction. Clonotype tables were post-analysed with VDJtools, normalizing diversity by down-sampling all datasets to the smallest sample size. Repertoire overlap clustering matched CDR3 amino acid but not nucleotide sequences to correct batch-related cross-sample contamination. TCRdb reprocessing: public reads trimmed at Q25 with fastp, clones called with MiXCR, in-frame beta chains kept. Merged by CDR3 protein, the rows form single entries marked with the most common genes and DNA. For this entry, the V and J calls and clone size follow TCRdb and not the study's own pipeline. This sample gives hundreds of thousands of distinct CDR3 sequences in total; 44% of them show up just once. The top ten clonotypes cover about 1.5% of the sample.

General conclusions and limits of the study: Significantly lower normalized Chao1 diversity was found in multiple sclerosis patients than in controls, suggesting substantial peripheral T-cell clonal expansion. Roughly 5 TRBV segments, including TRBV5-6, TRBV5-1 and TRBV20-1, were significantly more frequent in patients than controls. When samples were clustered directly using the F measure, samples prepared in the same batch co-clustered strongly, which prompted a batch-effect correction. The control group was slightly older than the multiple sclerosis patient group.

This clonotype appeared a few times. Which antigen it targets is not known. Base qualities are missing; no much larger clone stands one base away. The receptor chain draws on TRBV29-1 and TRBJ2-3, with no D gene named confidently. This receptor was taken from a girl aged 5-17 years with multiple sclerosis. Sequenced: blood. The nucleotides read TGCAGCGTTGAAGATCTTCCTATGGAGCACAGCACAGATACGCAGTATTTT. It translates as CSVEDLPMEHSTDTQYF.